The clone carrying this TCR beta chain has only one observation. These data are taken from a study of cytomegalovirus exposure and HLA in healthy donors. The PCR was carried out with 60 Vbeta primers and 13 Jbeta primers. Data came from immunoSEQ multiplex PCR; TCRdb stores just in-frame clones and leaves some out. The sample has about 210,000 clones, around 87% seen once; the top ten hold under 1.2%. This TCR was recovered from a boy aged 2-15 years in good health and CMV-seronegative. Sequenced input: PBMCs.

Written as DNA, the CDR3 is TGTGCCAGCAGCCGGGACAGGGGTGCGGAAAAACTGTTTTTT. Protein product: CASSRDRGAEKLFF. The V gene is TRBV5-4, the J gene TRBJ1-4, with 10 positions matching TRBD1. The J segment lost 8 bases and the V segment lost 4 bases, leaving 5 bases of the junction unmatched. The CDR3 has 14 residues. Germline V gene data show CDR1 as SGHNT and CDR2 as YYREEE (reference sequence).